The source of this T cell receptor (beta chain) is a study of blood T cell repertoires in COVID-19. Study-level information: The United States, Italy and Spain supplied acute and convalescent COVID-19 samples. The cDNA or gDNA used as material had been derived from T cells, B-cell-depleted T cells, or PBMCs.

Those enrolled, adults aged about 18 to 95 years, came from 25 or so US areas. Profiled with immunoSEQ multiplex PCR; TCRdb holds only in-frame clones, not every one. The sample has roughly 220,000 clones; 65% to 90% are singletons. CDR3 length: 16 amino acids. J lost 7 bases, V lost 4 bases, and 8 bases had no gene match. Germline CDR1 is SEHNR and CDR2 is FQNEAQ (reference sequence). V gene TRBV7-9 combines with J gene TRBJ2-5; 14 bases align to TRBD2. This receptor was obtained from a woman aged 35 to 49 with acute COVID-19. The sequencing sample was made of PBMCs or T cells enriched from blood (not recorded which). The CDR3 DNA is TGTGCCAGCAGCTCCTCAACCGGGACTAGCGGGGGGACCCAGTACTTC. Its translation: CASSSSTGTSGGTQYF. The variable domain in full, completed from reference TRBV7-9 and TRBJ2-5, reads DTGVSQNPRHKITKRGQNVTFRCDPISEHNRLYWYRQTLGQGPEFLTYFQNEAQLEKSRLLSDRFSAERPKGSFSTLEIQRTEQGDSAMYLCASSSSTGTSGGTQYFGPGTRLLVL.